This T cell receptor (beta chain) is from a study of T cells in Graves' hyperthyroidism and ophthalmopathy. For this clonotype: The antigen remains unidentified.

From RNA transcripts, TCR beta CDR3 regions were amplified. When the TCR CDR3 underwent first-round RT-PCR, the HTBI primer set was used. One entry per CDR3 protein, called by TCRdb with MiXCR from the multiplex PCR reads. The sample holds hundreds of thousands of distinct CDR3 sequences, approximately 20% seen once. Criteria for exclusion of patients were uncontrolled infection, other autoimmune disease, pregnancy or lactation. Diagnoses rested on clinical symptoms, serum thyroxine and TRAb, thyroid ultrasound and orbital computed tomography. General study points: Most expanded thyroid clonotypes above 0.001 also appeared in blood.

Sequencing was done on a sample of blood. The sequence came from a man aged 40-49 years with Graves' ophthalmopathy.

The CDR3 coding sequence is TGTGCCAGCAGTCGGGGGGGATATCACACCGGGGAGCTGTTTTTT. As protein: CASSRGGYHTGELFF. The chain couples TRBV6-1 to TRBJ2-2; 8 nucleotides align to TRBD2. V lost 5 bases to trimming and J lost 3 bases; unmatched junction nucleotides: 5. Germline CDR1 is MNHNS and CDR2 is SASEGT. The CDR3 runs to 15 residues.